This T cell receptor (beta chain) comes out of a study of radiotherapy plus CTLA-4 blockade in lung cancer. Sequencing was performed with immunoSEQ multiplex PCR; in TCRdb, only in-frame clones are kept and a portion is missing. The table lists 75,000 to 100,000 clones, roughly 88% of them singletons. CDR3 length: 15 residues. Germline lookup yields CDR1 LNHDA and CDR2 SQIVND (reference sequence). The trim removed 1 base at V and 4 bases at J, leaving 3 bases unmatched. Focal radiation and CTLA-4 blockade (ipilimumab) were tested in chemo-refractory metastatic non-small-cell lung cancer patients. Study conclusions and caveats: Reportedly, early blood T cell clone dynamics best predicted response, with interferon-beta. Blood TCR clones of tumor origin expanded after radiotherapy plus ipilimumab.

In regard to this clone: Its antigen is still unknown.

This sequence was found in a human donor with non-small cell lung cancer that progressed on radiotherapy plus ipilimumab. The source was peripheral blood, collected from a patient treated with radiotherapy plus ipilimumab. The V call is TRBV19, the J call TRBJ2-5, with 10 bases fitting TRBD2. The CDR3 bases are TGTGCCAGTAGTATAGCTAGCGGGAGATCAGAGACCCAGTACTTC. This sequence encodes CASSIASGRSETQYF.